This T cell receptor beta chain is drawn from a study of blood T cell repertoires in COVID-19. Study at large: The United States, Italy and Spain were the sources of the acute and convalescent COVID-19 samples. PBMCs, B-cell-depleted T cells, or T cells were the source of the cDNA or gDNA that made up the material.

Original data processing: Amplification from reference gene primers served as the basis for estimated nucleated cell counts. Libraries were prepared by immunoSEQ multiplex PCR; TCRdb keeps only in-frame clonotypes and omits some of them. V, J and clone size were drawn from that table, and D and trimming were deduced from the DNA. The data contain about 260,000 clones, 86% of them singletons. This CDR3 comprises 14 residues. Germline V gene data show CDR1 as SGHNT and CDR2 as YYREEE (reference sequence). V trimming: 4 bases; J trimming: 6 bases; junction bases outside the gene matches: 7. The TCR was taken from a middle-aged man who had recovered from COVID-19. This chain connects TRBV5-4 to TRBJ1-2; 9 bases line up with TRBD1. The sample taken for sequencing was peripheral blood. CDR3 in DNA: TGTGCCAGCAGCCTTCCGGGACAGGGTGATGGCTACACCTTC. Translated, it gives CASSLPGQGDGYTF.